This T cell receptor beta chain was profiled in a study of CD8+CD57+ T cells in acquired aplastic anemia. Across the whole study: On average, sorted CD4+ and CD8+ cells gave 3.2 ug of DNA. Broader study findings: The same twenty-nine CD8+ CDR3 sequences occurred in patients and in controls. Statistical testing detected no significant gap in CD8+ Simpson's diversity between patients and controls.

Note on this clonotype: Its antigen is still unknown.

By flow cytometry, patients selected for sequencing had shown an expansion of CD8+CD57+ cells. By the time of blood sampling, patients had still received no therapy. The length of the CDR3 is 15 residues. CDR1 is LNHDA and CDR2 is SQIVND in the germline V gene (reference sequence). Trimming removed 5 bases from V and 0 bases from J; junction bases left unmatched: 4. Profiles of TCR beta VDJ and CDR3 were generated from a genomic DNA template. TCRdb reprocessed the reads with MiXCR, giving one entry per CDR3 protein. The data contain about 200,000 distinct CDR3 sequences, approximately 65% of them singletons.

The chain combines TRBV19 with TRBJ2-1; 7 nucleotides match TRBD2. Sequences were obtained from sorted CD4+, CD8+, or CD8+CD57+ T cells (not recorded which) from PBMCs. The sequence was obtained from a human donor with aplastic anemia. The CDR3 loop reads CASSGVAGSYNEQFF. The CDR3 nucleotides read TGTGCCAGTAGTGGAGTAGCGGGCTCCTACAATGAGCAGTTCTTC. The full variable domain, completed using reference TRBV19 and TRBJ2-1, is DGGITQSPKYLFRKEGQNVTLSCEQNLNHDAMYWYRQDPGQGLRLIYYSQIVNDFQKGDIAEGYSVSREKKESFPLTVTSAQKNPTAFYLCASSGVAGSYNEQFFGPGTRLTVL.